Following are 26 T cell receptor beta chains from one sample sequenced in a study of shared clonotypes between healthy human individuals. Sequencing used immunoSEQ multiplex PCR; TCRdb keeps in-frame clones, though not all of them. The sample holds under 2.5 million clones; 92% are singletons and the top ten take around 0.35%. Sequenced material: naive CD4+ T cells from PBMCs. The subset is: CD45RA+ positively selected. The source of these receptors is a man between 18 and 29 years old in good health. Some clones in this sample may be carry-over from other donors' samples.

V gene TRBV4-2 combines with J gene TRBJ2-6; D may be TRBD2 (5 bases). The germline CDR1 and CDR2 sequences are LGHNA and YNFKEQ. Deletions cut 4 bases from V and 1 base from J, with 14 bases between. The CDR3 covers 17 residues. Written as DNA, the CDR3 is TGTGCCAGCAGCCCAGAGGGAAGTCCTTCTGGGGCCAACGTCCTGACTTTC. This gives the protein CASSPEGSPSGANVLTF.

CDR3 protein: CASSSRGQAQETQYF. In DNA, the CDR3 is TGTGCCAGCAGTTCCCGGGGGCAGGCCCAAGAGACCCAGTACTTC. This chain links TRBV28 with TRBJ2-5, with D perhaps assigned TRBD1 or TRBD2 (6 bases each). Per germline, CDR1 MDHEN and CDR2 SYDVKM. This CDR3 has 15 amino acids. The V end was cut by 4 bases, the J end by 1 base, with 13 bases between. Full variable domain (outside the CDR3, taken from reference TRBV28 and TRBJ2-5): DVKVTQSSRYLVKRTGEKVFLECVQDMDHENMFWYRQDPGLGLRLIYFSYDVKMKEKGDIPEGYSVSREKKERFSLILESASTNQTSMYLCASSSRGQAQETQYFGPGTRLLVL.

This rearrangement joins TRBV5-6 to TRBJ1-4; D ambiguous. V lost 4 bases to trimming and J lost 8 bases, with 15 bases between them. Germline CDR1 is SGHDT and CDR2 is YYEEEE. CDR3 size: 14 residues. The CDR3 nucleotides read TGTGCCAGCAGCCCCTCCTGGATGGGCGAAAAACTGTTTTTT. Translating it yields CASSPSWMGEKLFF.

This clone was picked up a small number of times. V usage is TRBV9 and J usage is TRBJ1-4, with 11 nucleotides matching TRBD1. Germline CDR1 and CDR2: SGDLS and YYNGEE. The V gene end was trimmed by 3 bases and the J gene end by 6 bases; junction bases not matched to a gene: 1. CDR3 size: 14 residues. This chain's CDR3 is CASSGTGGDEKLFF. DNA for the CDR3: TGTGCCAGCAGCGGGACAGGGGGCGATGAAAAACTGTTTTTT.

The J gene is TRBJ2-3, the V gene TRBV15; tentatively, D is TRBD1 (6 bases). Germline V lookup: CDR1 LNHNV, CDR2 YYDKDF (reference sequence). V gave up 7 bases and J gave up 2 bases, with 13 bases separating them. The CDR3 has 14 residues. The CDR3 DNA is TGTGCCACCAAAAACAGGGCAAACACAGATACGCAGTATTTT. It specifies CATKNRANTDTQYF.

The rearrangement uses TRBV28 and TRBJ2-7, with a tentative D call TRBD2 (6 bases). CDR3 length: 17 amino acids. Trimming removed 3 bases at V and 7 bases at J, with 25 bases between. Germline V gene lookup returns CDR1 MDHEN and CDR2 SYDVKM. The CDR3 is CASSFPRRGGILGEQYF. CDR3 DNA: TGTGCCAGCAGTTTTCCCCGGCGGGGCGGAATCCTGGGGGAGCAGTACTTC.

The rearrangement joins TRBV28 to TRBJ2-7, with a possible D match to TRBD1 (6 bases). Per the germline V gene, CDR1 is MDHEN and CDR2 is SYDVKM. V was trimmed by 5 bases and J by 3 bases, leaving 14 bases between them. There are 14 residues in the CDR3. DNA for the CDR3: TGTGCCAGCAGTCCCCTACAGGGTCTCTACGAGCAGTACTTC. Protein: CASSPLQGLYEQYF.

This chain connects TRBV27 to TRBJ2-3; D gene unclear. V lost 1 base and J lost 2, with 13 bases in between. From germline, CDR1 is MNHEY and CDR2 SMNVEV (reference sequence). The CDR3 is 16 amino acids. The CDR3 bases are TGTGCCAGCAGTTTATTTGGGATTACCGACACAGATACGCAGTATTTT. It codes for CASSLFGITDTDTQYF.

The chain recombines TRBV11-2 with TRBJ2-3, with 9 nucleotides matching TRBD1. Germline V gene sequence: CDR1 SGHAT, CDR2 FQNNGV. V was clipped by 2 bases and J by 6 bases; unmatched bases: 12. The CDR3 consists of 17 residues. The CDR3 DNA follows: TGTGCCAGCAGCTTATACCCGACAGGGGGAGCGCCCGATACGCAGTATTTT. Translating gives CASSLYPTGGAPDTQYF.

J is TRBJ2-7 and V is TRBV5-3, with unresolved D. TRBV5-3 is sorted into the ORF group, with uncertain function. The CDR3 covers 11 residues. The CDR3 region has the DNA TGTGACCACTTGTGGCCCTACGAGCAGTACTTC. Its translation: CDHLWPYEQYF.

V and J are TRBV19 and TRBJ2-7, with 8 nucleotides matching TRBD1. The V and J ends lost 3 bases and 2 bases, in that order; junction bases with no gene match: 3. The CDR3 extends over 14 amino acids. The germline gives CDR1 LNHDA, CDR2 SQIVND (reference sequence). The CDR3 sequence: CASSIRDRTYEQYF. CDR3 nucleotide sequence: TGTGCCAGTAGTATTCGGGACAGGACCTACGAGCAGTACTTC.

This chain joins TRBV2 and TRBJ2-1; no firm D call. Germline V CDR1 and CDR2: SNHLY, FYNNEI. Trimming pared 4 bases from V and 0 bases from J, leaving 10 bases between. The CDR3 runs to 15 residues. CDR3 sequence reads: CASSGPRSSYNEQFF. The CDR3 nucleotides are TGTGCCAGCAGTGGCCCTCGGAGCTCCTACAATGAGCAGTTCTTC. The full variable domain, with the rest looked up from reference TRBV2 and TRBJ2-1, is EPEVTQTPSHQVTQMGQEVILRCVPISNHLYFYWYRQILGQKVEFLVSFYNNEISEKSEIFDDQFSVERPDGSNFTLKIRSTKLEDSAMYFCASSGPRSSYNEQFFGPGTRLTVL.

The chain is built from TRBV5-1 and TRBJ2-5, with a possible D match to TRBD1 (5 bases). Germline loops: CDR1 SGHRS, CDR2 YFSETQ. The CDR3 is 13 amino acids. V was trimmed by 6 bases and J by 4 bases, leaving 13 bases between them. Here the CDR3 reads CASNQGPRETQYF. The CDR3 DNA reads TGCGCCAGCAACCAGGGCCCCCGAGAGACCCAGTACTTC.

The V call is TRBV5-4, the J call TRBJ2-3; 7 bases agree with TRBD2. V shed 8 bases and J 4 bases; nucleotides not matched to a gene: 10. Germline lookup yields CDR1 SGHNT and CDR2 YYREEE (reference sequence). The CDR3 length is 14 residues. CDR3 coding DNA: TGTGCCAGTTCGACTGGCGCGGGGGCAGATACGCAGTATTTT. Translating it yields CASSTGAGADTQYF.

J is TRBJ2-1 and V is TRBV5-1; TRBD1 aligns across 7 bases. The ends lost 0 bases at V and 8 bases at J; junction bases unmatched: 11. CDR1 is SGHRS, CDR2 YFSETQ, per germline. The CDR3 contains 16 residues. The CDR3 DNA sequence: TGCGCCAGCAGCTTGGCAGGCACCACAGGGGCCTATGAGCAGTTCTTC. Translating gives CASSLAGTTGAYEQFF.

DNA of the CDR3: TGTGCCAGCAGCCCGGACAGGGACAGCTCCTACGAGCAGTACTTC. This codes for CASSPDRDSSYEQYF. The V and J genes are TRBV7-2 and TRBJ2-7, with TRBD1 identical over 8 bases. CDR1 is SGHTA and CDR2 is FQGNSA in the germline V gene. The CDR3 runs 15 residues. Trimming at V came to 5 bases and at J to 0 bases, leaving 6 bases not matched to a gene.

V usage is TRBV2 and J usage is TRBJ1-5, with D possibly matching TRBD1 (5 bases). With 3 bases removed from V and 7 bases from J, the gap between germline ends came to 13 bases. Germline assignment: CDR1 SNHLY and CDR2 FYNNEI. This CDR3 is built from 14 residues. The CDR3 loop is CASSEVGGEQPQHF. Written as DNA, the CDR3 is TGTGCCAGCAGTGAGGTGGGAGGGGAGCAGCCCCAGCATTTT.

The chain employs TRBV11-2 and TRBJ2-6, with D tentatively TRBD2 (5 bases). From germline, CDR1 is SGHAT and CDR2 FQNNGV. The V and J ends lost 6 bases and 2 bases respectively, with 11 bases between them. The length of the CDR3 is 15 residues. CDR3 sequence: CASRATGTGANVLTF. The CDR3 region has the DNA TGTGCCAGCAGAGCGACGGGGACTGGGGCCAACGTCCTGACTTTC.

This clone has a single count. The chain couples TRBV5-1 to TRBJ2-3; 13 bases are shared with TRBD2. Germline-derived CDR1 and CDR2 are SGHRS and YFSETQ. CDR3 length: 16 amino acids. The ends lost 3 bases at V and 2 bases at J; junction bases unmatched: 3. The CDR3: CASSWGLAGNTDTQYF. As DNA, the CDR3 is TGCGCCAGCAGCTGGGGACTAGCGGGGAACACAGATACGCAGTATTTT.

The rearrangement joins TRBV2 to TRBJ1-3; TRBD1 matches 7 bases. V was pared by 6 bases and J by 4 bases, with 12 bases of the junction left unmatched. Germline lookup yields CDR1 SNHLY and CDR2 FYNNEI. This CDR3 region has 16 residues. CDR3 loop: CASSELGQPKGNTIYF. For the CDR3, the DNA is TGTGCCAGCAGCGAACTGGGACAGCCCAAGGGAAACACCATATATTTT.

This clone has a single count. This CDR3 reads CASSARDSNDGYTF. The CDR3, as DNA: TGTGCCAGCAGCGCGCGGGACAGCAACGATGGCTACACCTTC. The V call is TRBV7-8, the J call TRBJ1-2; 7 bases agree with TRBD1. Germline-derived CDR1 and CDR2 are SGHVS and FQNEAQ. The CDR3 length is 14 residues. Unmatched junction bases numbered 9, after V lost 5 bases and J lost 6 bases.

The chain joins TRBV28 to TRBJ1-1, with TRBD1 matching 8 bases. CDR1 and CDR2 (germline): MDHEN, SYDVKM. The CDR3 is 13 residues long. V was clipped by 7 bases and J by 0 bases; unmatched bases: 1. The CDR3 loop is CASNRGMNTEAFF. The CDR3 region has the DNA TGTGCCAGCAACAGGGGGATGAACACTGAAGCTTTCTTT.

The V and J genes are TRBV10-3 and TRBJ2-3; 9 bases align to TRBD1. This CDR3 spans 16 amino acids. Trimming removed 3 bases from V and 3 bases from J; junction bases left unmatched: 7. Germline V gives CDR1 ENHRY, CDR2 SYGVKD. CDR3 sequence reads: CAISDNKDRGTDTQYF. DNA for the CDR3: TGTGCCATCAGTGATAATAAGGACAGGGGAACAGATACGCAGTATTTT.

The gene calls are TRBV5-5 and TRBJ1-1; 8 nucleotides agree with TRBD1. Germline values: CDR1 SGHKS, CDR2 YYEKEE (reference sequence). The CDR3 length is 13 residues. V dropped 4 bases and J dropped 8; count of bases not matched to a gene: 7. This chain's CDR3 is CASSAMRTGEAFF. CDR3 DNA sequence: TGTGCCAGCAGCGCTATGAGGACAGGGGAAGCTTTCTTT.

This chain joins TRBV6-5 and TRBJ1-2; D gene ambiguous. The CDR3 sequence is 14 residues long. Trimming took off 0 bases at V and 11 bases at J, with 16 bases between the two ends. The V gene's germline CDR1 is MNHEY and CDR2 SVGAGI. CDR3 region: CASSYSRVILTYTF. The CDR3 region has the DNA TGTGCCAGCAGTTACTCGCGCGTCATTTTAACGTACACCTTC.

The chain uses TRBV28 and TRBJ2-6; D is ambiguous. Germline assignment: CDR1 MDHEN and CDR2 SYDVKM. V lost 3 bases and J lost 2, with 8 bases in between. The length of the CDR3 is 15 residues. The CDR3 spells CASSFMPAGANVLTF. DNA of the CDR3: TGTGCCAGCAGTTTTATGCCCGCTGGGGCCAACGTCCTGACTTTC. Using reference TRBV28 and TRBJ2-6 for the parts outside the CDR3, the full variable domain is DVKVTQSSRYLVKRTGEKVFLECVQDMDHENMFWYRQDPGLGLRLIYFSYDVKMKEKGDIPEGYSVSREKKERFSLILESASTNQTSMYLCASSFMPAGANVLTFGAGSRLTVL.